This is a list of T cell receptor beta chains from one sample in a study of cytomegalovirus exposure and HLA in healthy donors. Libraries were prepared by immunoSEQ multiplex PCR; TCRdb keeps only in-frame clonotypes and omits some of them. This sample yields about 89,000 clones, of which under 75% are seen a single time; around 2.5% belongs to the top ten. Sequencing was performed on PBMCs. The receptors derive from a human donor in good health. CDR3s leave out the opening cysteine and the closing phenylalanine or tryptophan. The order of the fields is D gene, clone size, J gene, V gene, CDR3 protein. D genes are given only for firm matches. The size entry is marked missing in some rows and otherwise reads once, few, many or a size class.

d_gene: NA; abundance: once; j_gene: TRBJ1-2; v_gene: TRBV7-3; CDR3aa: ASSLNRVGYGYT
d_gene: NA; abundance: NA; j_gene: TRBJ2-5; v_gene: TRBV7-2; CDR3aa: ASSLGLSQETQY
d_gene: NA; abundance: few; j_gene: TRBJ1-1; v_gene: TRBV5-5; CDR3aa: ASSLGQQGLGMNTEAF
d_gene: TRBD1; abundance: NA; j_gene: TRBJ1-2; v_gene: TRBV6-5; CDR3aa: ATAPLTGVGYT
d_gene: NA; abundance: NA; j_gene: TRBJ1-5; v_gene: TRBV2; CDR3aa: ASSYTTGQPQH
d_gene: NA; abundance: few; j_gene: TRBJ2-1; v_gene: TRBV15; CDR3aa: ATSRDSVSYNEQF
d_gene: NA; abundance: NA; j_gene: TRBJ2-1; v_gene: TRBV6-5; CDR3aa: ASSFPPLYNEQF
d_gene: TRBD1; abundance: NA; j_gene: TRBJ2-7; v_gene: TRBV5-8; CDR3aa: ASSYHRQGGEQY
d_gene: NA; abundance: NA; j_gene: TRBJ1-1; v_gene: TRBV5-1; CDR3aa: ASSSGYNTEAL
d_gene: NA; abundance: NA; j_gene: TRBJ1-2; v_gene: TRBV7-9; CDR3aa: ASSLYGHGYT
d_gene: NA; abundance: NA; j_gene: TRBJ1-6; v_gene: TRBV19; CDR3aa: ASTETDRDSPLH
d_gene: NA; abundance: few; j_gene: TRBJ1-6; v_gene: TRBV5-1; CDR3aa: ASRAGGGNSPLH
d_gene: NA; abundance: few; j_gene: TRBJ1-2; v_gene: TRBV6-5; CDR3aa: ASKDLTGLNYGYT
d_gene: NA; abundance: few; j_gene: TRBJ1-2; v_gene: TRBV10-3; CDR3aa: AISEMGEGYT
d_gene: TRBD1; abundance: NA; j_gene: TRBJ2-1; v_gene: TRBV9; CDR3aa: ASSVRDSFLGGYNEQF
d_gene: NA; abundance: NA; j_gene: TRBJ2-6; v_gene: TRBV7-3; CDR3aa: ASSSSIGANVLT
d_gene: NA; abundance: NA; j_gene: TRBJ1-5; v_gene: TRBV19; CDR3aa: AIPTGLYSNQPQH
d_gene: TRBD1; abundance: few; j_gene: TRBJ1-2; v_gene: TRBV5-1; CDR3aa: ASRPQGADGYT
d_gene: TRBD1; abundance: NA; j_gene: TRBJ1-5; v_gene: TRBV6-6; CDR3aa: ASGTGGQPQH
d_gene: NA; abundance: few; j_gene: TRBJ1-6; v_gene: TRBV11-2; CDR3aa: ASSLGRQDRTPLH
d_gene: TRBD2; abundance: NA; j_gene: TRBJ2-1; v_gene: TRBV9; CDR3aa: ASSVRRGVDQYNEQF
d_gene: TRBD1; abundance: NA; j_gene: TRBJ1-6; v_gene: TRBV5-1; CDR3aa: ASSRDSSSYNSPLH
d_gene: TRBD1; abundance: NA; j_gene: TRBJ1-3; v_gene: TRBV2; CDR3aa: ASTVRDRVGNTIY
d_gene: NA; abundance: NA; j_gene: TRBJ1-6; v_gene: TRBV9; CDR3aa: ASSVGAGVNSPLH
d_gene: TRBD1; abundance: NA; j_gene: TRBJ2-7; v_gene: TRBV10-3; CDR3aa: AISEDRVWEQY
d_gene: NA; abundance: once; j_gene: TRBJ1-1; v_gene: TRBV5-1; CDR3aa: ASSLGQGRNTEAF
d_gene: TRBD1; abundance: few; j_gene: TRBJ2-6; v_gene: TRBV7-3; CDR3aa: ASSSTGSLGANVLT
d_gene: TRBD1; abundance: NA; j_gene: TRBJ1-2; v_gene: TRBV14; CDR3aa: ASSQDLNGPGQGNYGYT
d_gene: NA; abundance: few; j_gene: TRBJ1-2; v_gene: TRBV29-1; CDR3aa: SVDLPGQVDGYT
d_gene: TRBD1; abundance: few; j_gene: TRBJ1-2; v_gene: TRBV9; CDR3aa: ASSVDRDRGRYYGYT
d_gene: TRBD1; abundance: NA; j_gene: TRBJ2-5; v_gene: TRBV7-9; CDR3aa: ASSLGQGQTQY
d_gene: TRBD2; abundance: NA; j_gene: TRBJ2-2; v_gene: TRBV10-3; CDR3aa: AIHYSGETNTGELF
d_gene: NA; abundance: NA; j_gene: TRBJ1-1; v_gene: TRBV7-3; CDR3aa: ASSWTVNTEAF
d_gene: TRBD2; abundance: few; j_gene: TRBJ2-6; v_gene: TRBV5-1; CDR3aa: ASSRAGVAGSSGANVLT
d_gene: TRBD1; abundance: NA; j_gene: TRBJ1-2; v_gene: TRBV5-6; CDR3aa: ASSLGPGQGRGSGYT
d_gene: NA; abundance: NA; j_gene: TRBJ2-1; v_gene: TRBV9; CDR3aa: ASSVGTDPGQF
d_gene: NA; abundance: NA; j_gene: TRBJ2-2; v_gene: TRBV2; CDR3aa: ASRGNRAKTGELF
d_gene: NA; abundance: NA; j_gene: TRBJ1-2; v_gene: TRBV4-3; CDR3aa: ASSFHGRANYGYT
d_gene: NA; abundance: NA; j_gene: TRBJ2-3; v_gene: TRBV4-2; CDR3aa: ASSQVLTPTQY
d_gene: NA; abundance: NA; j_gene: TRBJ2-7; v_gene: TRBV6-5; CDR3aa: ASSYGQVSYEQY
d_gene: TRBD1; abundance: NA; j_gene: TRBJ1-2; v_gene: TRBV5-6; CDR3aa: ASSLQGAGGYT
d_gene: TRBD2; abundance: NA; j_gene: TRBJ2-7; v_gene: TRBV19; CDR3aa: ASSQKRGAYSYEQY
d_gene: NA; abundance: few; j_gene: TRBJ1-1; v_gene: TRBV6-5; CDR3aa: ASVAVADTEAF
d_gene: NA; abundance: NA; j_gene: TRBJ2-7; v_gene: TRBV7-6; CDR3aa: ASSLASNRPTYEQY
d_gene: NA; abundance: NA; j_gene: TRBJ2-1; v_gene: TRBV5-5; CDR3aa: ASSLSGSYEYNEQF
d_gene: TRBD2; abundance: NA; j_gene: NA; v_gene: TRBV4-3; CDR3aa: ASSQGRRGSYEQY
d_gene: TRBD1; abundance: NA; j_gene: TRBJ1-6; v_gene: TRBV5-1; CDR3aa: ASSLDGDRNSPLH
d_gene: NA; abundance: NA; j_gene: TRBJ1-3; v_gene: TRBV6-1; CDR3aa: ASSEYSLNSGNTIY
d_gene: NA; abundance: NA; j_gene: TRBJ1-6; v_gene: TRBV11-3; CDR3aa: ASSPGATYNSPLH
d_gene: TRBD2; abundance: NA; j_gene: TRBJ2-7; v_gene: TRBV5-1; CDR3aa: ASSFSGDPYEQY
d_gene: TRBD1; abundance: few; j_gene: TRBJ1-2; v_gene: TRBV18; CDR3aa: ASSPGDREYGYT
d_gene: NA; abundance: NA; j_gene: TRBJ2-1; v_gene: TRBV5-1; CDR3aa: ASSLDGGPYNEQF
d_gene: NA; abundance: NA; j_gene: TRBJ2-5; v_gene: TRBV5-1; CDR3aa: ASSLPSGRQETQY
d_gene: TRBD1; abundance: NA; j_gene: TRBJ2-1; v_gene: TRBV29-1; CDR3aa: SAGTGRGEQF
d_gene: TRBD1; abundance: few; j_gene: TRBJ2-7; v_gene: TRBV6-6; CDR3aa: ASGVTGPEQY
d_gene: NA; abundance: NA; j_gene: TRBJ1-1; v_gene: TRBV19; CDR3aa: ASRNRQVPEAF
d_gene: TRBD2; abundance: NA; j_gene: TRBJ2-2; v_gene: TRBV11-3; CDR3aa: ASSAGGAPGTGELF
d_gene: TRBD2; abundance: NA; j_gene: TRBJ2-2; v_gene: TRBV5-1; CDR3aa: ASSSLAGGNTGELF
d_gene: TRBD1; abundance: NA; j_gene: TRBJ1-3; v_gene: TRBV7-8; CDR3aa: ASSLALQGVSGNTIY